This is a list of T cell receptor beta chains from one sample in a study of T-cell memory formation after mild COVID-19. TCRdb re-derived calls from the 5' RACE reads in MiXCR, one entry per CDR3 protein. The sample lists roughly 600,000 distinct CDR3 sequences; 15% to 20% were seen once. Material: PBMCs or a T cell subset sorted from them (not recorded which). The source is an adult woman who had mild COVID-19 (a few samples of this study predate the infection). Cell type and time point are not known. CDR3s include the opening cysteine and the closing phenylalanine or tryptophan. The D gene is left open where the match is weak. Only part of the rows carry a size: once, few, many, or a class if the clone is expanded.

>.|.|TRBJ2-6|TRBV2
TGTGCCAGCAGTGATAAGGGGAGCTCCTCTGGGGCCAACGTCCTGACTTTC
CASSDKGSSSGANVLTF
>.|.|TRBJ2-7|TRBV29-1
TGCAGCGCTGCTGGTAGCGGACTCCGCAAGGACTACGAGCAGTACTTC
CSAAGSGLRKDYEQYF
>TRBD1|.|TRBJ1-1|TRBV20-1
TGCAGTGCTCGGAGACAGGGGTCGAACACTGAAGCTTTCTTT
CSARRQGSNTEAFF
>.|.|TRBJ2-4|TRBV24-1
TGTGCCACCAGTGCCGGGGGAAACATTCAGTACTTC
CATSAGGNIQYF
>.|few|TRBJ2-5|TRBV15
TGTGCCACCAGCGGAGAAAGACTAGTGGGACATCAAGAGACCCAGTACTTC
CATSGERLVGHQETQYF
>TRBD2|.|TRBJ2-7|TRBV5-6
TGTGCCAGCAGCCAGGGACTAGGTGACTCCTACGAGCAGTACTTC
CASSQGLGDSYEQYF
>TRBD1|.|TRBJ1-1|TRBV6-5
TGTGCCAGCAGTCCCGGGACAGGGCCCATGAACACTGAAGCTTTCTTT
CASSPGTGPMNTEAFF
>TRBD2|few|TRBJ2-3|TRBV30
TGTGCCTGGAATCCTAGCGGGGGGGCCGGAGATACGCAGTATTTT
CAWNPSGGAGDTQYF
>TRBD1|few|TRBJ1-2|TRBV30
TGTGCCTGGGGGGACAGGGGCCGTGGTCATTATGGCTACACCTTC
CAWGDRGRGHYGYTF
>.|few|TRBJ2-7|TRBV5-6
TGTGCCAGCAGCCCCCCGGCGGGTCCCTACGAGCAGTACTTC
CASSPPAGPYEQYF
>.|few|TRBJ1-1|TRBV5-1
TGCGCCAGCAAGCACGAGACGGGGTTGAGGGGAGCTTTCTTT
CASKHETGLRGAFF
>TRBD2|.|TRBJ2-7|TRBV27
TGTGCCAGTGCCCACGGGGGGTCTTCCTACGAGCAGTACTTC
CASAHGGSSYEQYF
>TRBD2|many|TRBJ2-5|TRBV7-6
TGTGCCAGCAGCCCCCGGGACGGGGGGTCGGAGACCCAGTACTTC
CASSPRDGGSETQYF
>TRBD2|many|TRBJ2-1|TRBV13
TGTGCCAGCAGTCACGCAAAATCTAGCGGAGAGCAGTTCTTC
CASSHAKSSGEQFF
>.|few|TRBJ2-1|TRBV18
TGTGCCAGCTCACCACCTATGGAGGGGGGGCAGTTCTTC
CASSPPMEGGQFF
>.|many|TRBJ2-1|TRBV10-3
TGTGCCATCACGTCCCTCCACAATGAGCAGTTCTTC
CAITSLHNEQFF
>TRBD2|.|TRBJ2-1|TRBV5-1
TGCGCCAGCAGCCAAGCGGGAGGCCCTGAGCAGTTCTTC
CASSQAGGPEQFF
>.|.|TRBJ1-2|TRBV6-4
TGTGCCAGCAGTGACGGTCCTGGGGGGGCCTATGGCTACACCTTC
CASSDGPGGAYGYTF
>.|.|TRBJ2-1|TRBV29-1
TGCAGCGTTGACTGGCAGTTCTTC
CSVDWQFF
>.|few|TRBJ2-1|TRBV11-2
TGTGCCAGCAGCACCCGTGGGGGGACAGTTAATGAGCAGTTCTTC
CASSTRGGTVNEQFF
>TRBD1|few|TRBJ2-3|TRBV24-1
TGTGCCACCAGTGAGTTGGACAGGGAGGATACGCAGTATTTT
CATSELDREDTQYF
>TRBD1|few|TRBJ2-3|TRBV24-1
TGTGCCACCAGTGATGGGACAGGGCGAACCACAGATACGCAGTATTTT
CATSDGTGRTTDTQYF
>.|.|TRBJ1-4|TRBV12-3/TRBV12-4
TGTGCCAGCAGGCAGACAGTGGAGGGTGAAAAACTGTTTTTT
CASRQTVEGEKLFF
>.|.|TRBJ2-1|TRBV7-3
TGTGCCAGCAGCTTACGCGCGGGGAGCTCCTACAATGAGCAGTTCTTC
CASSLRAGSSYNEQFF
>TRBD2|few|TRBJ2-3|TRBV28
TGTGCCAGCCTCTATTCACTAGCGGGGGGGCAAGATACGCAGTATTTT
CASLYSLAGGQDTQYF
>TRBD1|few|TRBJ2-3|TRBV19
TGTGCCAGTAAGAACAGGGGAGAAGATACGCAGTATTTT
CASKNRGEDTQYF